This TCR beta chain was identified in a study of graft-versus-host responses after intestinal transplantation. Clones were read by immunoSEQ multiplex PCR, and TCRdb kept only the in-frame ones, dropping some. The sample has roughly 110,000 clones; 85% to 95% are singletons. In regard to this clone: Antigen specificity is unknown.

Findings and limits, study-wide: There were GvH clones found in recipient marrow, and some of them appeared first in ileum or blood.

This CDR3 has 15 residues. Trimming took 0 bases from V and 7 from J, leaving 13 bases between them. Germline CDR1 and CDR2: SGDLS and YYNGEE. The receptor comes from a human donor who was the organ donor for an intestinal transplant. The source material was unstimulated CD8+ T cells sorted from spleen or lymph node cells, sampled before transplant. The V gene is TRBV9, the J gene TRBJ1-4; a weak D match, TRBD1 (6 bases). CDR3 region: CASSVAGASGEKLFF. The CDR3 DNA is TGTGCCAGCAGCGTAGCAGGGGCAAGTGGTGAAAAACTGTTTTTT.